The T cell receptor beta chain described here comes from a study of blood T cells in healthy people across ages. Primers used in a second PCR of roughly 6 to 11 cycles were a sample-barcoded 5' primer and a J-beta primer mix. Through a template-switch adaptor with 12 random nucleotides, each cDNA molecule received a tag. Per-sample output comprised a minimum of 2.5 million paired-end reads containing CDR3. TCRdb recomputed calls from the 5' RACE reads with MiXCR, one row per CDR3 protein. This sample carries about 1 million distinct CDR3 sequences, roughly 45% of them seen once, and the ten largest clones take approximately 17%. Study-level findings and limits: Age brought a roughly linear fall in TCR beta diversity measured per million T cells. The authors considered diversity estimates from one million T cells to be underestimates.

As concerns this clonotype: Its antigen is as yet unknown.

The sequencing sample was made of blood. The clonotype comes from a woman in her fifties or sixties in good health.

CDR3 sequence reads: CAILEGRNTEAFF. The DNA for the CDR3 is TGTGCCATCCTGGAAGGACGGAACACTGAAGCTTTCTTT. This sequence joins TRBV10-3 and TRBJ1-1, with D unclear. Germline CDR1 and CDR2: ENHRY and SYGVKD. V shed 8 bases and J shed 1 base, with 11 bases lying between them. This CDR3 region has 13 residues.